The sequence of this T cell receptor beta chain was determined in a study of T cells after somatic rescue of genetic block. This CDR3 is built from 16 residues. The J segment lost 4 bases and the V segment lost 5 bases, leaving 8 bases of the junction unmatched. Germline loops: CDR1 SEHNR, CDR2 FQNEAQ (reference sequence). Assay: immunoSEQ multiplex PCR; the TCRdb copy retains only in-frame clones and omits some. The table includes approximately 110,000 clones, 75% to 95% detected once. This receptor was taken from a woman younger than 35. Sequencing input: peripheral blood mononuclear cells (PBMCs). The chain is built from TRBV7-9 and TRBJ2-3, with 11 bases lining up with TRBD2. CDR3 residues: CASSRVTSGEADTQYF. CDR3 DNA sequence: TGTGCCAGCAGCAGAGTGACTAGCGGGGAAGCAGATACGCAGTATTTT.